Presented here are 10 T cell receptor beta chains from one specimen sequenced in a study of T cells after yellow fever vaccination. TCRdb fed the 5' RACE reads into MiXCR, producing one record per CDR3 protein. The sample lists about 68,000 distinct CDR3 sequences; approximately 7% were seen once. The sample in question was CD8+ T cells sorted from PBMCs, obtained about 49 days after the first yellow fever vaccination. The receptors stem from a man between 18 and 29 years old who received the YFV17D yellow fever vaccine.

This clonotype appeared many times. In DNA form, the CDR3 reads TGTGCCACGCGGGGGGGGCCGAACTTAGGCGAGCAGTTCTTC. Amino acid sequence: CATRGGPNLGEQFF. The rearrangement links TRBV6-4 to TRBJ2-1, with TRBD2 matching 9 bases. Trimming removed 10 bases from V and 10 bases from J; junction bases left unmatched: 14. Germline V gene sequence: CDR1 MRHNA, CDR2 SNTAGT. This CDR3 comprises 14 residues.

This clonotype came up many times. The chain couples TRBV18 to TRBJ1-1; no reliable D call. The CDR3 consists of 14 residues. V dropped 1 base and J dropped 0 bases, with 6 bases sitting between them. The germline V gene encodes CDR1 KGHSH and CDR2 LQKENI. The CDR3 nucleotides are TGTGCCAGCTCACCACGAACTTTGAACACTGAAGCTTTCTTT. Its translation: CASSPRTLNTEAFF.

This clonotype showed up many times. This chain connects TRBV10-2 to TRBJ2-1; the match to TRBD2 covers 8 bases. V lost 7 bases to trimming and J lost 0 bases; unmatched junction nucleotides: 8. This CDR3 contains 16 residues. Germline-derived CDR1 and CDR2 are WSHSY and SAAADI. CDR3 loop: CASTFRGGNSYNEQFF. The CDR3 DNA reads TGCGCCAGCACCTTCCGGGGGGGAAACTCCTACAATGAGCAGTTCTTC.

This clonotype has at least ten counts. This chain joins TRBV4-1 and TRBJ2-7; D ambiguous. Germline V gives CDR1 MGHRA, CDR2 YSYEKL. This CDR3 contains 13 residues. Trimming pared 0 bases from V and 3 bases from J, leaving 6 bases between. DNA for the CDR3: TGCGCCAGCAGCCAAGATCGGAGCTACGAGCAGTACTTC. Translating gives CASSQDRSYEQYF.

At least ten counts were recorded for this clonotype. The rearrangement uses TRBV10-3 and TRBJ1-2; D remains ambiguous. Germline V gives CDR1 ENHRY, CDR2 SYGVKD. The CDR3 has 14 amino acids. V lost 0 bases and J 2 bases, leaving 7 bases between the germline ends. The CDR3 here is CAISESVQNYGYTF. The CDR3 bases are TGTGCCATCAGTGAGTCCGTGCAGAACTATGGCTACACCTTC.

This clonotype was seen at least ten times. The J gene is TRBJ1-6, the V gene TRBV11-2, with D maybe TRBD1 (5 bases). CDR3 length: 15 residues. From germline, CDR1 is SGHAT and CDR2 FQNNGV. The ends were cut back, 5 bases at V and 7 bases at J, with 15 bases in the middle. CDR3 in DNA: TGTGCCAGCAGCCCGCACGGGACCGGGAATTCACCCCTCCACTTT. The encoded protein is CASSPHGTGNSPLHF.

This clonotype was seen many times. The chain has TRBV7-8 and TRBJ1-2, with D possibly matching TRBD1 (6 bases). Germline V gene sequence: CDR1 SGHVS, CDR2 FQNEAQ. The CDR3 spans 15 residues. Between the trimmed V and J ends, which lost 5 bases and 6 bases, there was a span of 19 bases. CDR3 sequence reads: CASSQRGDERNGYTF. CDR3 sequence (DNA): TGTGCCAGCAGCCAGAGGGGGGACGAACGTAATGGCTACACCTTC. Using reference TRBV7-8 and TRBJ1-2 for the parts outside the CDR3, the full variable domain is GAGVSQSPRYKVAKRGQDVALRCDPISGHVSLFWYQQALGQGPEFLTYFQNEAQLDKSGLPSDRFFAERPEGSVSTLKIQRTQQEDSAVYLCASSQRGDERNGYTFGSGTRLTVV.

This clonotype was seen ten or more times. V is TRBV24-1 and J is TRBJ2-3, with D possibly TRBD1 on 6 matching bases. With 4 bases removed from V and 0 bases from J, the gap between germline ends came to 7 bases. Germline V CDR1 and CDR2: KGHDR, SFDVKD. The CDR3 is made up of 14 amino acids. Here the CDR3 DNA reads TGTGCCACCAGTGACAGGGGTAGCACAGATACGCAGTATTTT. Translation: CATSDRGSTDTQYF.

Many counts were recorded for this clonotype. The rearrangement joins TRBV7-2 to TRBJ2-3, with TRBD2 identical over 12 bases. Germline-derived CDR1 and CDR2 are SGHTA and FQGNSA. Unmatched junction bases numbered 6, after V lost 6 bases and J lost 5 bases. The CDR3 is 15 residues long. CDR3 nucleotides: TGTGCCAGCAGTTCTAGCGGGGGGGCCGTAGATACGCAGTATTTT. This codes for CASSSSGGAVDTQYF.

Ten or more counts support this clonotype. The chain recombines TRBV12-3 or TRBV12-4 with TRBJ2-2; TRBD2 matches at 11 bases. Trimming cost V 5 bases and J 8 bases; bases outside gene matches: 7. The CDR3 extends over 15 amino acids. DNA for the CDR3: TGTGCCAGCAGTCGACTAGCGGGGCGTCTTGGGGAGCTGTTTTTT. Its protein product is CASSRLAGRLGELFF.